This TCR beta chain comes out of a study of shared clonotypes between healthy human individuals. Overall study context: Two women and three men aged 18 to 49 made up the donors. General observations from the study: Non-shared clonotypes displayed generation probabilities falling below those of clonotypes present in all four donors.

Libraries were prepared by immunoSEQ multiplex PCR; TCRdb keeps only in-frame clonotypes and omits some of them. The table shows 2 million to 3 million clones, with 93% occurring only once. Comments on this clone: As yet, its antigen is unknown.

V lost 2 bases, J lost 7 bases, and 9 bases lay in between. CDR1 is MNHEY, CDR2 SMNVEV, per germline (reference sequence). The CDR3 has 13 amino acids. The clonotype was recovered from a man between 18 and 29 years old in good health. Some clones in this sample may be carry-over from other donors' samples. The genes are TRBV27 and TRBJ1-5; D is perhaps TRBD1 (6 bases). The sequencing input was naive CD4+ T cells from PBMCs. As for subset: CD45RA+ positively selected. The CDR3 DNA sequence: TGTGCCAGCAGTTTACAGGGGAGGCAGCCCCAGCATTTT. Protein product: CASSLQGRQPQHF.